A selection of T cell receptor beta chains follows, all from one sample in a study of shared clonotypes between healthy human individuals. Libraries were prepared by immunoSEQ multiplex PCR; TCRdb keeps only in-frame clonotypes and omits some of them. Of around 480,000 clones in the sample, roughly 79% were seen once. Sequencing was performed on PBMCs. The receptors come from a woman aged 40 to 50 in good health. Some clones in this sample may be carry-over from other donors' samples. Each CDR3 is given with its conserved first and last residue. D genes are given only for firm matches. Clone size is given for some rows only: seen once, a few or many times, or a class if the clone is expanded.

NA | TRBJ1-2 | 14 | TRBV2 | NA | TGTGCCAGCACCGAACGGGACGGCCCCTATGGCTACACCTTC | CASTERDGPYGYTF
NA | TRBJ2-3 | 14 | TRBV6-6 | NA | TGTGCCAGCAGCCCGGGGGCTGGGGCAGATACGCAGTATTTT | CASSPGAGADTQYF
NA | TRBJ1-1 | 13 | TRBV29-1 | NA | TGCAGCGTTGGATTGGGGGGGAACACTGAAGCTTTCTTT | CSVGLGGNTEAFF
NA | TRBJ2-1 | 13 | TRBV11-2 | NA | TGTGCCAGCAGCTTAGGACTAGAATTTGAGCAGTTCTTC | CASSLGLEFEQFF
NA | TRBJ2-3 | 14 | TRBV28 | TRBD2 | TGTGCCACCGTAGCGGGTCTAACCACAGATACGCAGTATTTT | CATVAGLTTDTQYF
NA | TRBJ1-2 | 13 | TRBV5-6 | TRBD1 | TGTGCCAGCAGCCGGGACAGTAACTATGGCTACACCTTC | CASSRDSNYGYTF
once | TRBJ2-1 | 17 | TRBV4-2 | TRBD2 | TGTGCCAGCAGCCAAGGACTAGCGGGAGGGCCCGGGGGAGAGCAGTTCTTC | CASSQGLAGGPGGEQFF
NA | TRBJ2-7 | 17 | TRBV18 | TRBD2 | TGTGCCAGCTCACCCTACGTATGGACTAGCGGGAACTACGAGCAGTACTTC | CASSPYVWTSGNYEQYF
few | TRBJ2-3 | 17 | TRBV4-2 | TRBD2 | TGTGCCAGCAGCCAAGATTGGCTAGCGGGGGGGCCAGATACGCAGTATTTT | CASSQDWLAGGPDTQYF
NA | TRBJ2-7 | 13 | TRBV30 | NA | TGTGCCTGGAGTATGGCGGACCCCTACGAGCAGTACTTC | CAWSMADPYEQYF
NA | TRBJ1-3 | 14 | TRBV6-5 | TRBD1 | TGTGCCAGCAGGCGGGACAGGGCTGGAAACACCATATATTTT | CASRRDRAGNTIYF
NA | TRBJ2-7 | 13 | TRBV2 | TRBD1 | TGTGCCAGCAGTTGGGACAGTCTACGGGAGCAGTACTTC | CASSWDSLREQYF